Listed here are 17 T cell receptor beta chains from one sample, sequenced in a study of T cell responses to AZD1222 COVID-19 vaccine. Some clones are missing from TCRdb's copy, which holds only in-frame ones; the method was immunoSEQ multiplex PCR. The sample holds 100,000 to 150,000 clones, about nine tenths seen once. The input for sequencing was peripheral blood, taken on day 0 of AZD1222 vaccination. These TCRs come from an adult in good health.

The J gene is TRBJ2-1, the V gene TRBV29-1; the D gene is possibly TRBD2 (6 bases). The CDR3 covers 14 residues. Trimming removed 6 bases from V and 2 bases from J, with 14 bases in between. Germline values: CDR1 SQVTM, CDR2 ANQGSEA. CDR3 nucleotides: TGCAGCGTCCGGCGGGGCGGTACCTACAATGAGCAGTTCTTC. This sequence encodes CSVRRGGTYNEQFF.

The V call is TRBV7-2, the J call TRBJ1-4; a weak D match, TRBD1 (5 bases). V lost 1 base, J lost 0 bases, and 9 bases lay in between. CDR1 is SGHTA and CDR2 is FQGNSA in the germline V gene. The CDR3 is made up of 16 amino acids. In DNA, the CDR3 is TGTGCCAGCAGCTTAGGGGGCGGGGCAACTAATGAAAAACTGTTTTTT. It is translated as CASSLGGGATNEKLFF. Drawing the rest from reference TRBV7-2 and TRBJ1-4, the complete variable domain is GAGVSQSPSNKVTEKGKDVELRCDPISGHTALYWYRQSLGQGLEFLIYFQGNSAPDKSGLPSDRFSAERTGGSVSTLTIQRTQQEDSAVYLCASSLGGGATNEKLFFGSGTQLSVL.

The CDR3 loop reads CASSAPGQGNIQYF. The CDR3 nucleotides read TGTGCCAGTAGCGCCCCGGGACAGGGAAACATTCAGTACTTC. The V and J genes are TRBV19 and TRBJ2-4, with TRBD1 identical over 9 bases. The germline CDR1 and CDR2 sequences are LNHDA and SQIVND (reference sequence). This CDR3 spans 14 amino acids. J was trimmed by 6 bases and V by 6 bases; bases with no gene match: 6.

The rearrangement uses TRBV6-5 and TRBJ2-5, with 9 bases identical to TRBD1. Losses at the gene ends were 5 bases for V and 3 bases for J; bases not matched to a gene: 1. This CDR3 is built from 13 residues. The germline gives CDR1 MNHEY, CDR2 SVGAGI. The CDR3 is CASSRDREETQYF. The CDR3 nucleotides are TGTGCCAGCAGTAGGGACAGGGAAGAGACCCAGTACTTC.

The chain recombines TRBV7-2 with TRBJ2-1; 8 nucleotides line up with TRBD1. V was pared by 4 bases and J by 5 bases, with 10 bases of the junction left unmatched. The CDR3 spans 16 residues. Germline CDR1 reads SGHTA; CDR2 reads FQGNSA. This CDR3 is CASSSLLDRADNEQFF. CDR3 DNA sequence: TGTGCCAGCAGCTCCCTCCTGGACAGGGCAGACAATGAGCAGTTCTTC.

This chain uses TRBV7-8 with TRBJ2-3; the match to TRBD2 covers 7 bases. J gave up 3 bases and V 5 bases, and 5 bases lay outside the gene matches. The CDR3 covers 14 residues. Germline values: CDR1 SGHVS, CDR2 FQNEAQ. In DNA, the CDR3 is TGTGCCAGCAGCCTGGGGACTATTACAGATACGCAGTATTTT. Protein: CASSLGTITDTQYF.

This clone was recorded a few times. V is TRBV30 and J is TRBJ1-2; D is unclear. Trimming cost V 1 base and J 2 bases, with 8 bases left between them. Germline CDR1 is GTSNPN and CDR2 is SVGIG (reference sequence). This CDR3 has 13 amino acids. The CDR3 coding sequence is TGTGCCTGGAGTGGGGCTTACAACTATGGCTACACCTTC. Its translation is CAWSGAYNYGYTF. The full variable domain, in which reference TRBV30 and TRBJ1-2 provide the parts outside the CDR3, is SQTIHQWPATLVQPVGSPLSLECTVEGTSNPNLYWYRQAAGRGLQLLFYSVGIGQISSEVPQNLSASRPQDRQFILSSKKLLLSDSGFYLCAWSGAYNYGYTFGSGTRLTVV.

This clone was seen only a few times. The rearrangement uses TRBV5-4 and TRBJ2-3; no firm D call. The germline V and J ends were trimmed by 3 bases and 1 base, with 12 bases remaining between them. CDR1 SGHNT and CDR2 YYREEE come from the germline V gene (reference sequence). The CDR3 is 15 residues long. The CDR3 spells CASSSVGKGTDTQYF. Written as DNA, the CDR3 is TGTGCCAGCAGCTCCGTAGGGAAGGGCACAGATACGCAGTATTTT.

The V call is TRBV19, the J call TRBJ1-1; D is perhaps TRBD1 (5 bases). CDR3 length: 12 residues. Germline V CDR1 and CDR2: LNHDA, SQIVND (reference sequence). Deletions cut 6 bases from V and 0 bases from J, with 5 bases between. Here the CDR3 DNA reads TGTGCCAGTAGGGACATGAACACTGAAGCTTTCTTT. Protein sequence: CASRDMNTEAFF. Full variable domain (remainder filled in from reference TRBV19 and TRBJ1-1): DGGITQSPKYLFRKEGQNVTLSCEQNLNHDAMYWYRQDPGQGLRLIYYSQIVNDFQKGDIAEGYSVSREKKESFPLTVTSAQKNPTAFYLCASRDMNTEAFFGQGTRLTVV.

A note on this clone: The same CDR3 also results from other DNA sequences found in this sample. The chain couples TRBV27 to TRBJ1-5; no definite D call. The germline V gene encodes CDR1 MNHEY and CDR2 SMNVEV (reference sequence). Deletions cut 2 bases from V and 1 base from J, with 3 bases between. The length of the CDR3 is 13 residues. In DNA, the CDR3 is TGTGCCAGCAGTTTAGGAAGCAATCAGCCCCAGCATTTT. It encodes CASSLGSNQPQHF.

The rearrangement joins TRBV7-9 to TRBJ1-1; D is uncertain. The length of the CDR3 is 12 residues. CDR1 is SEHNR and CDR2 is FQNEAQ in the germline V gene (reference sequence). The ends were cut back, 4 bases at V and 7 bases at J, with 10 bases in the middle. The CDR3: CASSSIRIEAFF. The CDR3, as DNA: TGTGCCAGCAGCTCGATCCGGATTGAAGCTTTCTTT.

The V call is TRBV2, the J call TRBJ2-5; 8 bases map to TRBD1. Looked up from germline, CDR1 is SNHLY and CDR2 is FYNNEI. V trimming: 6 bases; J trimming: 5 bases; junction bases outside the gene matches: 14. This CDR3 contains 16 residues. DNA of the CDR3: TGTGCCAGCAGGCCGGACAGGGTTCCTTGGTTGGAGACCCAGTACTTC. Translating it yields CASRPDRVPWLETQYF.

V gene TRBV19 combines with J gene TRBJ1-3; TRBD1 agrees at 9 bases. With 1 base clipped from V and 0 bases from J, the junction kept 10 bases outside the gene matches. The CDR3 is 19 residues long. CDR1 is LNHDA, CDR2 SQIVND, per germline (reference sequence). The CDR3 DNA is TGTGCCAGTAGTATAGGAGGGACAGGGAGAACGAACTCTGGAAACACCATATATTTT. Translated, it gives CASSIGGTGRTNSGNTIYF.

The chain links TRBV28 to TRBJ1-4, with D hard to call. The CDR3 contains 15 residues. The V gene lost 2 bases and the J gene lost 5 bases, with 12 bases spanning the gap. Germline CDR1 reads MDHEN; CDR2 reads SYDVKM. CDR3 DNA sequence: TGTGCCAGCAGTTTAGCCCAAGGATCGAATGAAAAACTGTTTTTT. Amino acid sequence: CASSLAQGSNEKLFF.

This clone has just one count. The CDR3 bases are TGCGCCAGCATTACCGGGACTAGCGGGAGCTGCAGGTCCGGGGAGCTGTTTTTT. Amino acid sequence: CASITGTSGSCRSGELFF. The chain couples TRBV23-1 to TRBJ2-2; 14 bases are a match to TRBD2. TRBV23-1 is sorted into the ORF group, with uncertain function. CDR3 length equals 18 residues. The V segment lost 7 bases and the J segment 6 bases; nucleotides outside the gene matches: 13.

The genes are TRBV9 and TRBJ1-3; TRBD1 matches at 7 bases. CDR1 and CDR2 (germline): SGDLS, YYNGEE. J lost 8 bases, V lost 0 bases, and 8 bases had no gene match. The CDR3 spans 15 residues. The CDR3 is CASSVDRGTRDTIYF. The DNA for the CDR3 is TGTGCCAGCAGCGTAGACAGGGGAACTAGGGACACCATATATTTT. The full variable domain, in which reference TRBV9 and TRBJ1-3 provide the parts outside the CDR3, is DSGVTQTPKHLITATGQRVTLRCSPRSGDLSVYWYQQSLDQGLQFLIQYYNGEERAKGNILERFSAQQFPDLHSELNLSSLELGDSALYFCASSVDRGTRDTIYFGEGSWLTVV.

V is TRBV4-1 and J is TRBJ1-2; perhaps TRBD1 as D (6 bases). CDR1 is MGHRA and CDR2 is YSYEKL in the germline V gene. CDR3 length: 17 residues. Trimming pared 4 bases from V and 2 bases from J, leaving 20 bases between. The CDR3 here is CASSPGVLGGRNYGYTF. CDR3 nucleotides: TGCGCCAGCAGCCCTGGGGTCCTGGGGGGGCGGAACTATGGCTACACCTTC.